This TCR beta chain derives from a study of blood T cells in healthy people across ages. The CDR3 has 15 amino acids. V shed 8 bases, J shed 2 bases, and the junction held 9 bases outside the gene matches. Germline values: CDR1 SNHLY, CDR2 FYNNEI. In its sample, this clonotype was seen a few times. The sample providers were healthy Caucasian people from Russia, aged roughly 6 to 90. A J-beta primer mix and a sample-barcoded 5' primer were used in a second PCR of roughly 7 to 12 cycles. TCRdb reprocessed the 5' RACE reads with MiXCR, giving one entry per CDR3 protein. The sample has approximately 1.5 million distinct CDR3 sequences, about 32% seen once.

This clonotype was sampled from a young woman in good health. Input material: blood. The V call is TRBV2, the J call TRBJ2-3; the match to TRBD1 covers 8 bases. The DNA of the CDR3 is TGTGCCAGCTTCATTGGGGACAGGACCACAGATACGCAGTATTTT. Protein sequence: CASFIGDRTTDTQYF.